Listed below are T cell receptor beta chains from one sample, sequenced in a study of blood T cells in healthy people across ages. Via MiXCR, TCRdb re-called the 5' RACE reads, giving one row per CDR3 protein. Of about 1.5 million distinct CDR3 sequences listed, around 40% are singletons. The sequencing sample was made of blood. Receptors originate from a woman between 18 and 29 years old in good health. Each CDR3 is given with its conserved first and last residue. The order of the fields is J gene, V gene, CDR3 length, CDR3 protein.

TRBJ2-1 TRBV7-2 16 CASSSTTLSSYNEQFF
TRBJ2-5 TRBV9 15 CASSPGTSPQETQYF
TRBJ2-3 TRBV7-9 13 CASSDRGKYTQYF
TRBJ1-2 TRBV4-3 16 CASSQGGTPSPYGYTF
TRBJ1-2 TRBV4-3 16 CASSLSETGGRYGYTF
TRBJ2-1 TRBV12-3/TRBV12-4 13 CASIDSPYNEQFF
- TRBV4-1 12 CASGFSYNEQYF
TRBJ2-1 TRBV30 13 CAWSVSQNNEQFF
TRBJ2-7 TRBV11-2 14 CASTDRAGAYEQYF
TRBJ1-5 TRBV20-1 13 CSAVSQPDQPQHF
TRBJ1-1 TRBV5-1 15 CASSSATTRNTEAFF
TRBJ2-5 TRBV10-3 13 CAISGGEQETQYF
TRBJ2-5 TRBV20-1 15 CSATLIGRNQETQYF
TRBJ1-4 TRBV5-1 14 CASSLGWDDEKLFF
TRBJ2-1 TRBV3-1 15 CASSQGIFSYNEQFF
TRBJ2-7 TRBV27 16 CASSPTSGPHYNEQYF
TRBJ2-1 TRBV7-2 14 CASSLGLGGPEQFF
TRBJ2-7 TRBV15 18 CATSRDRDRDYLIYEQYF
TRBJ1-2 TRBV4-1 14 CASSPPSGHYGYTF
TRBJ2-7 TRBV11-2 15 CASSLTPGGYYEQYF
TRBJ1-6 TRBV3-1 18 CASSQMSGAGAYNSPLHF
TRBJ2-3 TRBV6-2/TRBV6-3 16 CASRDTSGGLTDTQYF
TRBJ1-5 TRBV27 13 CASNWTLHQPQHF
TRBJ1-1 TRBV7-9 15 CASSLEERLNTEAFF
TRBJ2-1 TRBV2 15 CASSELGQGYNEQFF
TRBJ2-1 TRBV6-2/TRBV6-3 11 CASRIHNEQFF
TRBJ2-1 TRBV29-1 13 CSVDGRDYNEQFF
TRBJ1-1 TRBV7-2 15 CASSPAGDGRGLTFF
TRBJ2-5 TRBV10-3 14 CAISEQPGPETQYF
TRBJ1-1 TRBV29-1 16 CSVVGQGIGMNTEAFF
TRBJ1-2 TRBV27 13 CASSVLLQMGYTF
TRBJ2-3 TRBV4-3 20 CASSQDRVGGRLPSTDTQYF
TRBJ1-2 TRBV4-3 13 CVSSQEWFYGYTF
TRBJ2-5 TRBV5-8 15 CASSWGASGVNEQYF
TRBJ2-5 TRBV15 17 CATSRGTSGGLYNDQYF
TRBJ2-7 TRBV18 16 CASSQTYQLAGREQYF
TRBJ2-7 TRBV7-2 13 CASSRTAIYEQYF
TRBJ2-4 TRBV7-2 16 CASSARRGTAKNIQYF
TRBJ2-2 TRBV11-3 14 CASSAALRTGELFF
TRBJ2-7 TRBV4-1 15 CASSQRRTGDYEQYF
TRBJ2-1 TRBV5-1 13 CASSLSDIDEQFF
TRBJ1-1 TRBV6-4 15 CARIGSTAENTEAFF
TRBJ2-5 TRBV6-6 14 CASSYQGGQETQYF
TRBJ2-7 TRBV7-9 14 CASSPQTGGVEQYF
TRBJ2-1 TRBV4-3 17 CASSQDPGLAGFDEQFF
TRBJ2-3 TRBV4-2 17 CASSQASPGLAGGTQYF
TRBJ1-5 TRBV25-1 13 CASSAGGNRPQHF
- TRBV20-1 14 CSALKTSGSYEQYF
TRBJ1-3 TRBV25-1 17 CASSELGTGGSGDTIYF
TRBJ2-1 TRBV10-1 15 CASSVPGLAENEQFF
TRBJ1-5 TRBV6-6 12 CASARLGQPQHF
TRBJ2-3 TRBV27 14 CASSYRVDTDTQYF
TRBJ2-1 TRBV20-1 13 CSATIGAYNEQFF
TRBJ1-1 TRBV12-3/TRBV12-4 13 CAGRDTWNTEAFF
TRBJ1-2 TRBV11-2 16 CASSLNPDLGDYGYTF
TRBJ1-1 TRBV12-3/TRBV12-4 14 CASSLPRRNNEAFF
TRBJ2-7 TRBV28 14 CASSLSALSYEQYF